This entry lists 24 T cell receptor beta chains sequenced from one sample in a study of T-cell reconstitution after alpha-beta-depleted transplantation in children. Unique molecular identifiers were incorporated into the prepared TCRbeta library. Each CDR3 protein gets one entry after TCRdb re-called the PCR reads with MiXCR. The data show 600,000 to 700,000 distinct CDR3 sequences, 16% seen once. The specimen comprised PBMCs from the stem cell graft donor, sampled from the stem cell graft. These receptors all come from a human donor who donated a stem cell graft to a child with acute myeloid leukemia.

V is TRBV7-2 and J is TRBJ2-3; D tentatively reads TRBD1 or TRBD2 (5 bases each). In germline, CDR1 is SGHTA, CDR2 FQGNSA. V gave up 0 bases and J gave up 2 bases, with 9 bases separating them. The CDR3 extends over 15 amino acids. The CDR3 DNA sequence: TGTGCCAGCAGCTTAGCGATTGGGACCACAGATACGCAGTATTTT. Protein sequence: CASSLAIGTTDTQYF.

Only a few counts were recorded for this clonotype. The V call is TRBV6-2 or TRBV6-3, the J call TRBJ1-2, with D possibly matching TRBD1 (6 bases). V gave up 4 bases and J gave up 8 bases, with 14 bases separating them. Germline assignment: CDR1 MNHEY and CDR2 SVGEGT. The length of the CDR3 is 13 residues. CDR3 region: CASSSTTGTGYTF. For the CDR3, the DNA is TGTGCCAGCAGTTCCACCACAGGGACCGGCTACACCTTC.

This clonotype was recorded at least ten times. The J gene is TRBJ1-1, the V gene TRBV20-1; a weak D match, TRBD1 (6 bases). CDR1 and CDR2 from the germline V gene are DFQATT and SNEGSKA (reference sequence). Deletions cut 1 base from V and 1 base from J, with 10 bases between. This CDR3 has 14 amino acids. CDR3 DNA sequence: TGCAGTGCTAGAGCTACACAGGGGAACACTGAAGCTTTCTTT. As protein: CSARATQGNTEAFF.

The chain is built from TRBV5-6 and TRBJ1-5; 8 bases are a match to TRBD1. In germline, CDR1 is SGHDT, CDR2 YYEEEE. V shed 1 base, J shed 5 bases, and the junction held 11 bases outside the gene matches. CDR3 length equals 17 residues. The CDR3 coding sequence is TGTGCCAGCAGCTTGTGGGGGACAGGTCTTTTGTATCAGCCCCAGCATTTT. Its protein is CASSLWGTGLLYQPQHF.

The chain has TRBV7-2 and TRBJ2-1, with D possibly TRBD2 on 7 matching bases. This CDR3 is 15 amino acids long. Germline V gene data show CDR1 as SGHTA and CDR2 as FQGNSA. V lost 10 bases to trimming and J lost 6 bases, with 22 bases between them. Written as DNA, the CDR3 is TGTGCCATACAAAGGGGGGGGTCAAAGGGCAATGAGCAGTTCTTC. Amino acid sequence: CAIQRGGSKGNEQFF.

This clonotype was picked up a small number of times. This chain uses TRBV12-3 or TRBV12-4 with TRBJ2-1, with D unclear. The CDR3 runs 15 residues. The germline V and J ends were trimmed by 2 bases and 5 bases, with 13 bases remaining between them. The CDR3 reads CASSLYSAVDNEQFF. In nucleotides, the CDR3 is TGTGCCAGCAGTTTATATAGTGCGGTAGACAATGAGCAGTTCTTC.

This chain uses TRBV5-1 with TRBJ2-3, with 7 bases fitting TRBD2. Germline loops: CDR1 SGHRS, CDR2 YFSETQ. J gave up 3 bases and V 4 bases, and 8 bases lay outside the gene matches. The CDR3 spans 15 residues. The CDR3 sequence is CASSGPGTKTDTQYF. For the CDR3, the DNA is TGCGCCAGCAGCGGGCCCGGGACTAAGACAGATACGCAGTATTTT.

This rearrangement joins TRBV4-3 to TRBJ1-1, with D possibly TRBD1 on 5 matching bases. V shed 3 bases and J shed 4 bases, with 18 bases lying between them. CDR1 and CDR2 from the germline V gene are LGHNA and YSLEER. CDR3 length: 16 residues. Here the CDR3 reads CASSHERMGGTTEAFF. CDR3 DNA sequence: TGCGCCAGCAGCCATGAGAGGATGGGGGGAACCACTGAAGCTTTCTTT.

The CDR3 spells CASSGGPTHNYNEQFF. The CDR3 DNA follows: TGTGCCAGCAGTGGAGGACCGACACATAACTACAATGAGCAGTTCTTC. The rearrangement joins TRBV11-3 to TRBJ2-1; TRBD2 is a possible D gene (5 bases). Germline V CDR1 and CDR2: SGHNT, YENEEA. Trimming stripped 6 bases from V and 3 bases from J, with 18 bases between. CDR3 length: 16 residues. The whole variable domain, filled in from reference TRBV11-3 and TRBJ2-1, reads EAGVVQSPRYKIIEKKQPVAFWCNPISGHNTLYWYLQNLGQGPELLIRYENEEAVDDSQLPKDRFSAERLKGVDSTLKIQPAELGDSAVYLCASSGGPTHNYNEQFFGPGTRLTVL.

This clonotype appeared a few times. The chain recombines TRBV20-1 with TRBJ2-5, with 9 bases that match TRBD2. CDR3 length: 13 residues. CDR1 is DFQATT, CDR2 SNEGSKA, per germline (reference sequence). The V segment lost 6 bases and the J segment 2 bases; nucleotides outside the gene matches: 4. CDR3 DNA: TGCAGTGCCAATAGCGGGGGACAAGAGACCCAGTACTTC. Translated: CSANSGGQETQYF.

In its sample, this clonotype was seen a few times. The gene calls are TRBV12-3 or TRBV12-4 and TRBJ2-1, with 7 bases matching TRBD1. J was trimmed by 9 bases and V by 4 bases; bases with no gene match: 12. CDR3 length: 15 amino acids. CDR3: CASSSETGKTGEQFF. The CDR3 nucleotides read TGTGCCAGCAGTTCCGAGACAGGGAAAACGGGTGAGCAGTTCTTC.

This clonotype was counted ten times or more. The chain joins TRBV12-3 or TRBV12-4 to TRBJ2-7; 8 bases map to TRBD1. CDR3 length equals 13 residues. The ends lost 5 bases at V and 5 bases at J; junction bases unmatched: 5. The CDR3 DNA reads as TGTGCCAGCAGTCCAGGGGGCAACAACGAGCAGTACTTC. This translates into CASSPGGNNEQYF.

This clonotype was counted at least ten times. CDR3 in amino acids: CSAREVGAWTEAFF. CDR3 DNA sequence: TGCAGTGCTAGAGAGGTGGGGGCTTGGACTGAAGCTTTCTTT. The V and J genes are TRBV20-1 and TRBJ1-1, with a tentative D call TRBD1 (6 bases). The CDR3 is 14 amino acids. Trimming shortened V by 0 bases and J by 5 bases, and 13 bases separated the two germline ends. Germline values: CDR1 DFQATT, CDR2 SNEGSKA (reference sequence).

About this clonotype: Relative to the germline gene, one junction end is altered; a read error may explain this. The chain joins TRBV7-3 to TRBJ1-5; D is undetermined. There are 13 residues in the CDR3. Germline CDR1 reads SGHTA; CDR2 reads FQGTGA. CDR3 coding DNA: TGTGCCAGCAGCCTGAATTCGGGTCAGCCCCGGCATTTT. It is translated as CASSLNSGQPRHF.

The table lists this clonotype with a few counts. The chain is built from TRBV6-2 or TRBV6-3 and TRBJ2-1; TRBD1 or TRBD2 may be the D gene (5 bases each). The V and J ends lost 2 bases and 10 bases respectively, with 15 bases between them. This CDR3 is built from 14 residues. The germline CDR1 and CDR2 sequences are MNHEY and SVGEGT. This chain's CDR3 is CASSYGQAWGEQFF. The CDR3 DNA reads as TGTGCCAGCAGTTACGGCCAGGCTTGGGGGGAGCAGTTCTTC.

This clonotype has a count of ten or more. The chain recombines TRBV9 with TRBJ1-2, with 9 positions matching TRBD1. Germline V CDR1 and CDR2: SGDLS, YYNGEE. This CDR3 comprises 15 residues. V shed 3 bases and J 4 bases; nucleotides not matched to a gene: 7. The CDR3 protein is CASSGDREGSYGYTF. The CDR3 DNA follows: TGTGCCAGCAGCGGGGACAGGGAAGGAAGCTATGGCTACACCTTC.

V and J are TRBV20-1 and TRBJ1-1; D remains unclear. There are 13 residues in the CDR3. The germline V and J ends were trimmed by 6 bases and 0 bases, with 11 bases remaining between them. CDR1 is DFQATT and CDR2 is SNEGSKA in the germline V gene (reference sequence). The CDR3 DNA is TGCAGTGCCCGGTACATAATGAACACTGAAGCTTTCTTT. It is translated as CSARYIMNTEAFF.

This clonotype occurred a few times. The chain carries TRBV29-1 and TRBJ1-1; 9 bases agree with TRBD1. The CDR3 sequence is 14 residues long. Germline CDR1 is SQVTM and CDR2 is ANQGSEA. The V segment lost 4 bases and the J segment 6 bases; nucleotides outside the gene matches: 9. The CDR3 region is CSVVDRGVIPEAFF. For the CDR3, the DNA is TGCAGCGTTGTAGACAGGGGGGTAATCCCTGAAGCTTTCTTT.

This clonotype was counted between two and nine times. The genes are TRBV7-8 and TRBJ2-3, with a possible D match to TRBD1 (6 bases). The CDR3 is 16 amino acids. With 5 bases removed from V and 2 bases from J, the gap between germline ends came to 17 bases. Germline assignment: CDR1 SGHVS and CDR2 FQNEAQ. The CDR3 nucleotides read TGTGCCAGCAGCACGATGGATCTGGGGGCCACAGATACGCAGTATTTT. This codes for CASSTMDLGATDTQYF.

This clonotype was recorded at least ten times. The genes are TRBV15 and TRBJ2-1; D perhaps matches TRBD1 (6 bases). Trimming left V 4 bases short and J 0 bases short, with 16 bases between. The CDR3 length is 17 residues. CDR1 LNHNV and CDR2 YYDKDF come from the germline V gene (reference sequence). The CDR3 reads CATSTGRGFNSYNEQFF. For the CDR3, the DNA is TGTGCCACCAGCACAGGTAGGGGGTTTAACTCCTACAATGAGCAGTTCTTC.

This clonotype was counted at least ten times. V is TRBV27 and J is TRBJ1-1; TRBD1 might be the D (6 bases). V was pared by 8 bases and J by 0 bases, with 10 bases between. Germline loops: CDR1 MNHEY, CDR2 SMNVEV (reference sequence). This CDR3 is built from 13 residues. The CDR3: CASVGQMNTEAFF. The CDR3 region has the DNA TGTGCCAGCGTAGGACAGATGAACACTGAAGCTTTCTTT.

This clonotype was found many times. The genes are TRBV20-1 and TRBJ2-5, with D maybe TRBD2 (5 bases). V lost 1 base and J 2 bases, leaving 20 bases between the germline ends. The CDR3 covers 17 residues. Looked up from germline, CDR1 is DFQATT and CDR2 is SNEGSKA (reference sequence). The CDR3 DNA follows: TGCAGTGCTAGAGGAACTTGGGCGGGTACCTCACAAGAGACCCAGTACTTC. The encoded protein is CSARGTWAGTSQETQYF.

This clonotype was seen at least ten times. The genes are TRBV12-3 or TRBV12-4 and TRBJ1-2; the D is unclear. The CDR3 has 13 amino acids. V was trimmed by 5 bases and J by 7 bases, leaving 14 bases between them. The CDR3 nucleotides are TGTGCCAGCAGTCCTCAGGATTGGGCTGGCTACACCTTC. This translates into CASSPQDWAGYTF.

This clonotype was counted many times. This chain connects TRBV5-4 to TRBJ1-1; 9 bases agree with TRBD1. The germline gives CDR1 SGHNT, CDR2 YYREEE (reference sequence). After removal of 5 bases from V and 1 base from J, the junction contained 6 bases not matched to a gene. The CDR3 has 15 residues. CDR3 DNA sequence: TGTGCCAGCAGTTTACGGGACAGGGCGAACACTGAAGCTTTCTTT. It codes for CASSLRDRANTEAFF.